Listed here are 24 T cell receptor beta chains from one sample, sequenced in a study of blood T cell repertoires in COVID-19. Measured with immunoSEQ multiplex PCR; TCRdb has only the in-frame clones, and not every one. Of about 66,000 clones listed, roughly 86% are singletons. Source material: peripheral blood. The receptors originated from a man aged 55 to 70 with acute or convalescent COVID-19.

The rearrangement joins TRBV11-2 to TRBJ1-6, with D possibly being TRBD1 (6 bases). The germline CDR1 and CDR2 sequences are SGHAT and FQNNGV. The CDR3 has 16 amino acids. Trimming left V 5 bases short and J 6 bases short, with 17 bases between. The CDR3 nucleotides are TGTGCCAGCAGCCTAACCGGGACACCCTTTAATTCACCCCTCCACTTT. Translation gives CASSLTGTPFNSPLHF.

V gene TRBV14 combines with J gene TRBJ1-3, with 7 bases lining up with TRBD1. J lost 4 bases, V lost 4 bases, and 10 bases had no gene match. This CDR3 region has 16 residues. The germline CDR1 and CDR2 sequences are SGHDN and FVKESK. CDR3 protein: CASSRATGTEGNTIYF. The CDR3 nucleotides are TGTGCCAGCAGCCGGGCAACCGGGACAGAAGGAAACACCATATATTTT.

This sequence joins TRBV19 and TRBJ1-2; the D gene is possibly TRBD1 (5 bases). V was pared by 3 bases and J by 8 bases, with 10 bases between. The CDR3 consists of 12 residues. Germline CDR1 and CDR2: LNHDA and SQIVND (reference sequence). The CDR3: CASSMEGMGYTF. CDR3 bases: TGTGCCAGTAGTATGGAGGGGATGGGCTACACCTTC.

V gene TRBV10-1 combines with J gene TRBJ1-5; 7 bases agree with TRBD1. CDR3 length: 16 residues. Germline CDR1 WNHNN, CDR2 SYGVQD (reference sequence). Trimming cost V 6 bases and J 0 bases; bases outside gene matches: 8. The CDR3, as DNA: TGCGCCAGCAGAGCCTGGACAGGCTATAGCAATCAGCCCCAGCATTTT. Protein: CASRAWTGYSNQPQHF.

This chain joins TRBV19 and TRBJ1-1, with D unresolved. CDR3 size: 14 residues. The V end lost 0 bases, the J end lost 1 base, and 6 bases lay between the germline ends. CDR1 and CDR2 from the germline V gene are LNHDA and SQIVND (reference sequence). This chain's CDR3 is CASSIDHTNTEAFF. DNA of the CDR3: TGTGCCAGTAGTATAGATCACACGAACACTGAAGCTTTCTTT.

V gene TRBV5-1 combines with J gene TRBJ2-5, with 9 bases that match TRBD1. CDR3 length equals 16 residues. Germline V gives CDR1 SGHRS, CDR2 YFSETQ. The V segment lost 2 bases and the J segment 5 bases; nucleotides outside the gene matches: 10. CDR3 bases: TGCGCCAGCAGCTTCTCCGGGACAGGGATCTCGGAGACCCAGTACTTC. Protein sequence: CASSFSGTGISETQYF. The variable domain in full, completed from reference TRBV5-1 and TRBJ2-5, reads KAGVTQTPRYLIKTRGQQVTLSCSPISGHRSVSWYQQTPGQGLQFLFEYFSETQRNKGNFPGRFSGRQFSNSRSEMNVSTLELGDSALYLCASSFSGTGISETQYFGPGTRLLVL.

The rearrangement links TRBV6-5 to TRBJ2-2, with TRBD2 as a possible D gene (6 bases). The V and J ends lost 7 bases and 4 bases respectively, with 16 bases between them. Germline CDR1 and CDR2: MNHEY and SVGAGI. The CDR3 has 15 amino acids. CDR3 coding DNA: TGTGCCAGCACCTCCCGTAGGCGGGGCACCGGGGAGCTGTTTTTT. Its protein product is CASTSRRRGTGELFF.

The chain recombines TRBV13 with TRBJ1-2, with 7 bases identical to TRBD1. V dropped 2 bases and J dropped 14; count of bases not matched to a gene: 14. Germline assignment: CDR1 PRHDT and CDR2 FYEKMQ (reference sequence). The CDR3 has 14 amino acids. The CDR3 DNA follows: TGTGCCAGCAGCTTACGCGAGACAGGGCCCACCCTTACCTTC. Protein sequence: CASSLRETGPTLTF.

The rearrangement joins TRBV7-2 to TRBJ2-2; D may be TRBD1 (6 bases). The CDR3 is 16 residues long. Trimming removed 5 bases from V and 5 bases from J, with 18 bases in between. Germline CDR1 and CDR2: SGHTA and FQGNSA. The CDR3 nucleotides read TGTGCCAGCAGCCAAAAGAGGGCAGGGGTTACCGGGGAGCTGTTTTTT. Encoded protein: CASSQKRAGVTGELFF.

This rearrangement joins TRBV7-9 to TRBJ1-1; D gene ambiguous. The CDR3 covers 12 residues. Germline CDR1 reads SEHNR; CDR2 reads FQNEAQ (reference sequence). With 5 bases removed from V and 1 base from J, the gap between germline ends came to 5 bases. The chain's CDR3 is CASSVRNTEAFF. Written as DNA, the CDR3 is TGTGCCAGCAGCGTCAGGAACACTGAAGCTTTCTTT.

The rearrangement joins TRBV27 to TRBJ1-5; D remains unclear. From germline, CDR1 is MNHEY and CDR2 SMNVEV (reference sequence). V was clipped by 10 bases and J by 0 bases, with 13 bases between them. The CDR3 has 14 residues. CDR3 sequence: CAITGGYSNQPQHF. In nucleotides, the CDR3 is TGTGCCATTACCGGAGGGTATAGCAATCAGCCCCAGCATTTT.

This rearrangement joins TRBV2 to TRBJ1-6; possible D gene TRBD1, 6 bases. Germline CDR1 reads SNHLY; CDR2 reads FYNNEI. The V and J ends lost 2 bases and 5 bases respectively, with 10 bases between them. This CDR3 spans 15 amino acids. CDR3 residues: CASSEQGQNNSPLHF. The CDR3 bases are TGTGCCAGCAGTGAACAAGGACAGAATAATTCACCCCTCCACTTT.

V usage is TRBV11-3 and J usage is TRBJ2-7; tentative D call: TRBD2 (6 bases). Germline assignment: CDR1 SGHNT and CDR2 YENEEA. Trimming pared 5 bases from V and 5 bases from J, leaving 16 bases between. The CDR3 runs to 14 residues. Here the CDR3 DNA reads TGTGCCAGCAGCCCACTTGCGGGATCGGACGAGCAGTACTTC. The encoded protein is CASSPLAGSDEQYF. Using reference TRBV11-3 and TRBJ2-7 for the parts outside the CDR3, the full variable domain is EAGVVQSPRYKIIEKKQPVAFWCNPISGHNTLYWYLQNLGQGPELLIRYENEEAVDDSQLPKDRFSAERLKGVDSTLKIQPAELGDSAVYLCASSPLAGSDEQYFGPGTRLTVT.

This clone was observed a single time. The rearrangement joins TRBV12-3 or TRBV12-4 to TRBJ1-1, with D unclear. V dropped 6 bases and J dropped 1 base, with 6 bases sitting between them. The CDR3 is made up of 12 amino acids. CDR3 DNA: TGTGCCAGCAGGGCGGGGAACACTGAAGCTTTCTTT. This gives the protein CASRAGNTEAFF.

The chain combines TRBV21-1 with TRBJ1-1; the table's D gene call, TRBD1, was not cross checked with the DNA. TRBV21-1 is annotated as a pseudogene. This CDR3 has 17 amino acids. The chain's CDR3 is CASSTVNRDRQNTEAFF. The CDR3 DNA reads TGTGCCAGCAGCACTGTCAACAGGGACAGACAGAACACTGAAGCTTTCTTT.

The chain joins TRBV13 to TRBJ1-2, with 8 positions matching TRBD1. The CDR3 runs 13 residues. Trimming at V came to 5 bases and at J to 7 bases, leaving 6 bases not matched to a gene. The V gene's germline CDR1 is PRHDT and CDR2 FYEKMQ (reference sequence). CDR3 DNA sequence: TGTGCCAGCAGCCACGGGACAGGCGCTGGCTACACCTTC. Its protein is CASSHGTGAGYTF.

This sequence joins TRBV5-1 and TRBJ2-5, with TRBD1 identical over 8 bases. CDR3 length: 14 residues. Per the germline V gene, CDR1 is SGHRS and CDR2 is YFSETQ. Unmatched junction bases numbered 2, after V lost 0 bases and J lost 4 bases. CDR3 loop: CASSLAGGAETQYF. The CDR3 DNA is TGCGCCAGCAGCTTGGCAGGGGGCGCAGAGACCCAGTACTTC.

This clone was found once. This sequence joins TRBV10-3 and TRBJ1-2, with D tentatively TRBD1 (5 bases). Germline V CDR1 and CDR2: ENHRY, SYGVKD. The ends were cut back, 0 bases at V and 5 bases at J, with 7 bases in the middle. CDR3 length: 13 residues. The CDR3 loop is CAISESGGYGYTF. CDR3 nucleotides: TGTGCCATCAGTGAGTCGGGGGGGTATGGCTACACCTTC.

The J gene is TRBJ1-2, the V gene TRBV4-1; 8 nucleotides agree with TRBD1. The CDR3 has 15 residues. Unmatched junction bases numbered 3, after V lost 1 base and J lost 2 bases. From germline, CDR1 is MGHRA and CDR2 YSYEKL. CDR3 coding DNA: TGCGCCAGCAGCCAAGGACAGGGGTTCAACTATGGCTACACCTTC. Translation gives CASSQGQGFNYGYTF.

The genes are TRBV29-1 and TRBJ2-7; D is perhaps TRBD1 (5 bases). Germline loops: CDR1 SQVTM, CDR2 ANQGSEA. V was trimmed by 3 bases and J by 3 bases, leaving 6 bases between them. This CDR3 has 11 residues. CDR3 sequence: CSVETDYEQYF. The CDR3 DNA reads as TGCAGCGTTGAGACAGACTACGAGCAGTACTTC.

The chain combines TRBV20-1 with TRBJ2-7; TRBD1 agrees at 8 bases. The CDR3 is 18 residues long. Germline values: CDR1 DFQATT, CDR2 SNEGSKA (reference sequence). V shed 3 bases, J shed 0 bases, and the junction held 16 bases outside the gene matches. CDR3 DNA sequence: TGCAGTGCTAGTCTCCCGTGGACAGGGCCACCCAGCTCCTACGAGCAGTACTTC. Protein sequence: CSASLPWTGPPSSYEQYF.

The rearrangement joins TRBV15 to TRBJ1-5, with TRBD1 matching 8 bases. J gave up 3 bases and V 3 bases, and 7 bases lay outside the gene matches. The CDR3 covers 16 residues. The germline V gene has CDR1 LNHNV and CDR2 YYDKDF (reference sequence). CDR3 DNA sequence: TGTGCCACCAGCAGCACAACAGGGGGTAACAATCAGCCCCAGCATTTT. Protein product: CATSSTTGGNNQPQHF.

The gene calls are TRBV5-4 and TRBJ2-2, with D tentatively TRBD2 (6 bases). The CDR3 covers 15 residues. Germline V CDR1 and CDR2: SGHNT, YYREEE (reference sequence). V lost 1 base, J lost 6 bases, and 13 bases lay in between. The CDR3 coding sequence is TGTGCCAGCAGCTTGTCACTAGCCTCTGCCGGGGAGCTGTTTTTT. This codes for CASSLSLASAGELFF. Complete variable domain (other parts from reference TRBV5-4 and TRBJ2-2): ETGVTQSPTHLIKTRGQQVTLRCSSQSGHNTVSWYQQALGQGPQFIFQYYREEENGRGNFPPRFSGLQFPNYSSELNVNALELDDSALYLCASSLSLASAGELFFGEGSRLTVL.

The chain uses TRBV9 and TRBJ1-3; a possible D gene is TRBD1 (5 bases). The CDR3 spans 16 residues. Between the trimmed V and J ends, which lost 1 base and 0 bases, there was a span of 11 bases. Germline V lookup: CDR1 SGDLS, CDR2 YYNGEE. The CDR3: CASSVRSGGSGNTIYF. The CDR3 region has the DNA TGTGCCAGCAGCGTAAGGTCCGGGGGCTCTGGAAACACCATATATTTT. The entire variable domain, with the rest obtained from reference TRBV9 and TRBJ1-3, is as follows: DSGVTQTPKHLITATGQRVTLRCSPRSGDLSVYWYQQSLDQGLQFLIQYYNGEERAKGNILERFSAQQFPDLHSELNLSSLELGDSALYFCASSVRSGGSGNTIYFGEGSWLTVV.